A selection of T cell receptor beta chains follows, all from one sample in a study of blood T cells in healthy people across ages. TCRdb re-called the 5' RACE reads through MiXCR, storing one row per CDR3 protein. The table includes some 1,500,000 distinct CDR3 sequences, approximately 42% detected once. The specimen was blood. These receptors originate from a woman between 18 and 29 years old in good health. Both conserved end residues are part of each CDR3. D genes are given only for firm matches. Some rows mark clone size as missing; the rest say once, few, many or name a class of expanded clone.

-	few	TRBV7-2	TRBJ2-1	TGTGCCAGCAGCCCGCCGGGGGCCGTGGAGCAGTTCTTC	CASSPPGAVEQFF
TRBD2	few	TRBV24-1	TRBJ2-1	TGTGCCACCAGTGATTCCCTAGCGGGAGGCCATGAGCAGTTCTTC	CATSDSLAGGHEQFF
-	few	TRBV23-1	TRBJ2-6	TGCGCCAGCAGCCCACTCCACTCTGGGGCCAACGTCCTGACTTTC	CASSPLHSGANVLTF
-	few	TRBV20-1	TRBJ2-5	TGCAGTGCCAGTAGCGGACTTAAAGAGACCCAGTACTTC	CSASSGLKETQYF
-	once	TRBV6-1	TRBJ2-2	TGTGCCAGCAGACCGACCAGGCGCGAGGGGGGGTTAACCGGGGAGCTGTTTTTT	CASRPTRREGGLTGELFF
-	once	TRBV20-1	TRBJ1-6	TGCAGTGCTAGTGAACAGGTGGATAATTCACCCCTCCACTTT	CSASEQVDNSPLHF
TRBD2	few	TRBV28	TRBJ2-7	TGTGCCAGCAGTTTCCCCCAATTCACTAGCGTGGATGACGAGCAGTACTTC	CASSFPQFTSVDDEQYF
-	-	TRBV6-6	TRBJ2-7	TGTGCCAGCAGTCCGGGGACATACAGCTCCTACAATGAGCAGTACTTC	CASSPGTYSSYNEQYF
-	-	TRBV4-2	TRBJ2-3	TGTGCCAGCAGCCAAGCCCAGGCTGCAGATACGCAGTATTTT	CASSQAQAADTQYF
TRBD2	-	TRBV20-1	TRBJ2-5	TGCAGTGCTACTAGCGGGGGGCCCCAAGAGACCCAGTACTTC	CSATSGGPQETQYF
-	-	TRBV6-5	TRBJ1-5	TGTACCAGCACCCTGCGGAGGGGAAATCAGCCCCAGCATTTT	CTSTLRRGNQPQHF
TRBD1	-	TRBV20-1	TRBJ1-1	TGCAGTGCTAGGGCACGGACAGGGTCCTCTGAAGCTTTCTTT	CSARARTGSSEAFF
-	-	TRBV29-1	TRBJ1-1	TGCAGCGTTGATGGGACTTTGGGGGCTGAAGCTTTCTTT	CSVDGTLGAEAFF
-	-	TRBV4-3	TRBJ1-4	TGCGCCAGCAGCCAAGACCTGTGGAGGGGCGAAAAACTGTTTTTT	CASSQDLWRGEKLFF
-	-	TRBV6-2/TRBV6-3	TRBJ2-3	TGTGCCAGCAGTTACTCGCCGTTAGCCCTCACAGATACGCAGTATTTT	CASSYSPLALTDTQYF
-	-	TRBV7-2	TRBJ1-2	TGTGCCAGCAGCTTAGAAGTCTTGGACATTGTAAACTATGGCTACACCTTC	CASSLEVLDIVNYGYTF
TRBD2	-	TRBV20-1	TRBJ2-5	TGCAGTGCTAGGACCCGACAGCGGGAGAAGACCCAGTACTTC	CSARTRQREKTQYF
TRBD2	-	TRBV14	TRBJ2-3	TGTGCCAGCAGCCAAGTCGGGAGGCGTCCCACAGATACGCAGTATTTT	CASSQVGRRPTDTQYF
-	-	TRBV5-1	TRBJ2-1	TGCGCCAGCAGCTTGTTACATTTTGGTGAGCAGTTCTTC	CASSLLHFGEQFF
TRBD2	few	TRBV9	TRBJ2-7	TGTGCCAGCAGCGCCCAGCCGGGACTAGCGTACGAGCAGTACTTC	CASSAQPGLAYEQYF
-	few	TRBV6-5	TRBJ1-4	TGTGCCAGCAGATTGGGACGGCTTAATGAAAAACTGTTTTTT	CASRLGRLNEKLFF
TRBD2	-	TRBV28	TRBJ2-7	TGTGCCAGCACTGTTAGCGGGAGCTCCTACAATGAGCAGTACTTC	CASTVSGSSYNEQYF
-	-	TRBV3-1	TRBJ1-1	TGTGCCAGCAGCCAACTATCAGGTACTGAAGCTTTCTTT	CASSQLSGTEAFF
TRBD1	-	TRBV2	TRBJ1-2	TGTGCCAGCTGGGCAGGGGGCAACTATGGCTACACCTTC	CASWAGGNYGYTF
-	-	TRBV12-3/TRBV12-4	TRBJ2-3	TGTGCCAGCAGCAACCCTAAGCTGGGAGCAGATATGGAGTATTTT	CASSNPKLGADMEYF
-	many	TRBV7-9	TRBJ2-5	TGTGCCAGCAGCCCTAGACAGACTCAAGAGACCCAGTACTTC	CASSPRQTQETQYF
-	-	TRBV27	TRBJ2-3	TGTGCCAGCACCCGACTAGGGGGAGATACGCAGTATTTT	CASTRLGGDTQYF
TRBD2	few	TRBV12-3/TRBV12-4	TRBJ2-1	TGTGCCAGCAGTTTAAGGGAGGGGTACAATGAGCAGTTCTTC	CASSLREGYNEQFF
TRBD1	-	TRBV7-2	TRBJ1-1	TGTGCCAGCAGCTTGTTCACAGGGGCCGACACTGAAGCTTTCTTT	CASSLFTGADTEAFF
-	-	TRBV11-1	TRBJ2-1	TGTGCCAGCACCCACGAGCACGATGAGCAGTTCTTC	CASTHEHDEQFF